The 30 T cell receptor beta chains below were found in one sample sequenced in a study of blood T cell repertoires in COVID-19. Only in-frame clones appear in the TCRdb table, and some are missing; sequencing was by immunoSEQ multiplex PCR. The data contain some 290,000 clones, over 85% of them singletons. The sample comprised peripheral blood. These TCRs come from a woman aged 25 to 39 with COVID-19, enrolled during active disease.

The chain carries TRBV7-2 and TRBJ2-5, with 13 bases lining up with TRBD2. Losses at the gene ends were 7 bases for V and 4 bases for J; bases not matched to a gene: 15. The germline V gene has CDR1 SGHTA and CDR2 FQGNSA. This CDR3 region has 18 residues. The DNA for the CDR3 is TGTGCCAGCACCTCAGGGGGACTAGCGGGGTCGAAGGGAGAGACCCAGTACTTC. Translated: CASTSGGLAGSKGETQYF.

The chain has TRBV11-2 and TRBJ2-7; 11 bases match TRBD2. This CDR3 is 14 amino acids long. V dropped 4 bases and J dropped 3; count of bases not matched to a gene: 2. CDR1 and CDR2 (germline): SGHAT, FQNNGV. The CDR3, as DNA: TGTGCCAGCAGCTACCTAGCGGGGGGCTACGAGCAGTACTTC. Encoded protein: CASSYLAGGYEQYF.

This chain connects TRBV27 to TRBJ1-4, with 8 bases aligning to TRBD1. Germline CDR1 reads MNHEY; CDR2 reads SMNVEV (reference sequence). The CDR3 extends over 14 amino acids. V trimming: 5 bases; J trimming: 15 bases; junction bases outside the gene matches: 14. CDR3 bases: TGTGCCAGCAGTACATTTGAACTCAGGGGGCATTTGTTTTTT. Translating it yields CASSTFELRGHLFF.

V usage is TRBV11-2 and J usage is TRBJ2-7; D possibly corresponds to TRBD2 (6 bases). Germline assignment: CDR1 SGHAT and CDR2 FQNNGV. V dropped 2 bases and J dropped 3 bases, with 17 bases sitting between them. This CDR3 is built from 16 residues. CDR3 protein: CASSLNMQTRIYEQYF. CDR3 coding DNA: TGTGCCAGCAGCTTAAATATGCAGACTAGAATCTACGAGCAGTACTTC.

CDR3 amino acids: CASSTGTGGQETQYF. The CDR3 nucleotides read TGTGCCAGCAGCACAGGGACAGGGGGGCAAGAGACCCAGTACTTC. The V gene is TRBV27, the J gene TRBJ2-5; 11 bases match TRBD1. Germline CDR1 and CDR2: MNHEY and SMNVEV (reference sequence). The CDR3 spans 15 residues. Unmatched junction bases numbered 5, after V lost 6 bases and J lost 2 bases.

For the CDR3, the DNA is TGTGCCAGTACGCCCAGCGGGGGCCCCAATGAGCAGTTCTTC. Its translation is CASTPSGGPNEQFF. The gene calls are TRBV19 and TRBJ2-1; TRBD2 aligns across 8 bases. Germline V gene lookup returns CDR1 LNHDA and CDR2 SQIVND (reference sequence). This CDR3 contains 14 residues. The junction had 8 bases not matched to a gene; V was cut back by 7 bases and J by 6 bases.

The chain links TRBV4-1 to TRBJ1-1; D gene uncertain. V lost 1 base, J lost 4 bases, and 10 bases lay in between. The CDR3 spans 14 residues. Germline V gene sequence: CDR1 MGHRA, CDR2 YSYEKL. The CDR3, as DNA: TGCGCCAGCAGCCAAGGGAGGATCAGCACTGAAGCTTTCTTT. Its translation: CASSQGRISTEAFF.

The V and J genes are TRBV29-1 and TRBJ1-1; the D is unclear. Trimming removed 7 bases at V and 3 bases at J, with 9 bases between. CDR3 length: 11 residues. The germline gives CDR1 SQVTM, CDR2 ANQGSEA. The CDR3 spells CSGVRDTEAFF. The CDR3 nucleotides are TGCAGCGGTGTACGGGACACTGAAGCTTTCTTT.

Turning to this clone: The same CDR3 is also encoded by other DNA sequences in this sample. The chain couples TRBV5-1 to TRBJ2-1, with D possibly matching TRBD2 (7 bases). CDR3 length: 13 amino acids. V was cut by 2 bases and J by 6 bases, with 9 bases left in between. Germline V gene lookup returns CDR1 SGHRS and CDR2 YFSETQ. For the CDR3, the DNA is TGCGCCAGCAGCTTTAGGGGGGGCAATGAGCAGTTCTTC. It encodes CASSFRGGNEQFF.

The chain links TRBV29-1 to TRBJ1-2; tentative D call: TRBD1 (5 bases). Trimming left V 4 bases short and J 6 bases short, with 12 bases between. The germline V gene has CDR1 SQVTM and CDR2 ANQGSEA. CDR3 size: 12 residues. CDR3 sequence: CSVVQPTDGYTF. CDR3 DNA sequence: TGCAGCGTTGTACAGCCGACAGATGGCTACACCTTC.

The rearrangement links TRBV7-6 to TRBJ2-2, with TRBD2 identical over 10 bases. Germline CDR1 SGHVS, CDR2 FNYEAQ. Trimming cost V 5 bases and J 2 bases; bases outside gene matches: 2. The CDR3 has 15 amino acids. CDR3 in DNA: TGTGCCAGCAGCGGACTAGCGGTAAACACCGGGGAGCTGTTTTTT. Translation: CASSGLAVNTGELFF.

The chain recombines TRBV9 with TRBJ2-3, with 8 bases fitting TRBD2. The CDR3 is 16 amino acids. Germline V CDR1 and CDR2: SGDLS, YYNGEE. V dropped 0 bases and J dropped 0; count of bases not matched to a gene: 3. The CDR3, as DNA: TGTGCCAGCAGCGTAGTGGTAGCGGGGAGCACAGATACGCAGTATTTT. Translated: CASSVVVAGSTDTQYF.

The rearrangement joins TRBV13 to TRBJ1-4, with TRBD1 identical over 10 bases. This CDR3 is built from 14 residues. Germline-derived CDR1 and CDR2 are PRHDT and FYEKMQ (reference sequence). V was clipped by 4 bases and J by 8 bases; unmatched bases: 4. Written as DNA, the CDR3 is TGTGCCAGCAGCTCCCCGACAGGGGGCGAAAAACTGTTTTTT. Its translation: CASSSPTGGEKLFF.

The chain carries TRBV4-1 and TRBJ1-5; the D is unclear. Trimming cost V 0 bases and J 6 bases, with 12 bases left between them. The V gene's germline CDR1 is MGHRA and CDR2 YSYEKL. The CDR3 totals 15 residues. CDR3 DNA sequence: TGCGCCAGCAGCCAAGATAGCGGGCGTACTCAGCCCCAGCATTTT. It encodes CASSQDSGRTQPQHF.

The chain joins TRBV4-1 to TRBJ2-5; TRBD2 matches at 8 bases. Germline trimming cut 1 base from V and 7 bases from J; bases unmatched to any gene: 11. The CDR3 loop spans 16 amino acids. CDR1 is MGHRA and CDR2 is YSYEKL in the germline V gene. The CDR3 loop reads CASSQGTSGGWGTQYF. The CDR3 nucleotides are TGCGCCAGCAGCCAAGGAACGAGCGGGGGTTGGGGGACCCAGTACTTC.

The rearrangement uses TRBV19 and TRBJ1-1, with unresolved D. This CDR3 spans 11 amino acids. Germline V gene sequence: CDR1 LNHDA, CDR2 SQIVND (reference sequence). V was cut by 8 bases and J by 2 bases, with 6 bases left in between. The DNA of the CDR3 is TGTGCCAGTTTCTTAAACACTGAAGCTTTCTTT. Its protein is CASFLNTEAFF.

The V call is TRBV6-5, the J call TRBJ1-1, with D maybe TRBD1 (6 bases). The CDR3 length is 14 residues. Trimming cost V 8 bases and J 1 base, with 14 bases left between them. Germline V gives CDR1 MNHEY, CDR2 SVGAGI. CDR3 sequence: CASGYRAPNTEAFF. As DNA, the CDR3 is TGTGCCAGCGGGTACAGGGCCCCGAACACTGAAGCTTTCTTT.

This sequence joins TRBV5-1 and TRBJ2-1; tentative D call: TRBD2 (6 bases). CDR3 size: 15 residues. Trimming removed 4 bases at V and 7 bases at J, with 18 bases between. Looked up from germline, CDR1 is SGHRS and CDR2 is YFSETQ. DNA for the CDR3: TGCGCCAGCAGCCTTCTACTGACGGGGGAAAATGAGCAGTTCTTC. Protein product: CASSLLLTGENEQFF.

V is TRBV25-1 and J is TRBJ1-2; D is undetermined. The CDR3 runs to 11 residues. CDR1 is MGHDK, CDR2 SYGVNS, per germline. V was shortened by 7 bases and J by 8 bases, with 11 bases between the two germline ends. The CDR3, as DNA: TGTGCCAGCAAGCACGCGGCCGGCTACACCTTC. As protein: CASKHAAGYTF.

The gene calls are TRBV28 and TRBJ1-3; 7 bases map to TRBD1. The CDR3 runs 15 residues. From germline, CDR1 is MDHEN and CDR2 SYDVKM. The ends lost 6 bases at V and 2 bases at J; junction bases unmatched: 7. The CDR3 DNA sequence: TGTGCCAGCAGACACAGGGGATTAGCTGGAAACACCATATATTTT. Its protein product is CASRHRGLAGNTIYF.

Points on this clone: A junction end diverges from the germline sequence, so it may reflect a read error. This chain uses TRBV27 with TRBJ2-2, with D maybe TRBD2 (6 bases). The length of the CDR3 is 12 residues. Germline CDR1 and CDR2: MNHEY and SMNVEV (reference sequence). The CDR3 DNA is TGTGCCAGCAGTTTCCCGGGCGGGGTGCTGTTTTTT. Its translation is CASSFPGGVLFF.

The V gene is TRBV12-3 or TRBV12-4, the J gene TRBJ1-2, with D perhaps matching TRBD1 (5 bases). Between the trimmed V and J ends, which lost 3 bases and 6 bases, there was a span of 11 bases. CDR3 length: 13 amino acids. In DNA, the CDR3 is TGTGCCAGCAGTTTCGTCGTAGGGGATGGCTACACCTTC. This translates into CASSFVVGDGYTF.

The chain is built from TRBV5-6 and TRBJ2-1; unclear D gene. The V end was cut by 1 base, the J end by 2 bases, with 10 bases between. The CDR3 loop spans 15 amino acids. Per germline, CDR1 SGHDT and CDR2 YYEEEE. The CDR3 reads CASSLPGQTYNEQFF. CDR3 in DNA: TGTGCCAGCAGCTTGCCAGGTCAGACCTACAATGAGCAGTTCTTC.

The rearrangement joins TRBV19 to TRBJ2-1; 14 bases are a match to TRBD2. J was trimmed by 8 bases and V by 3 bases; bases with no gene match: 6. Germline CDR1 and CDR2: LNHDA and SQIVND (reference sequence). This CDR3 contains 16 residues. CDR3 DNA: TGTGCCAGTAGTATTGGACTAGCGGGGGGATACTATGAGCAGTTCTTC. This encodes CASSIGLAGGYYEQFF. Full variable domain (missing parts from reference TRBV19 and TRBJ2-1): DGGITQSPKYLFRKEGQNVTLSCEQNLNHDAMYWYRQDPGQGLRLIYYSQIVNDFQKGDIAEGYSVSREKKESFPLTVTSAQKNPTAFYLCASSIGLAGGYYEQFFGPGTRLTVL.

This clone was detected only once. The chain combines TRBV5-1 with TRBJ2-1; the match to TRBD2 covers 9 bases. The CDR3 consists of 15 residues. V lost 0 bases to trimming and J lost 3 bases; unmatched junction nucleotides: 1. The germline CDR1 and CDR2 sequences are SGHRS and YFSETQ. This CDR3 reads CASSLGTSVYNEQFF. The CDR3 DNA sequence: TGCGCCAGCAGCTTGGGGACTAGCGTCTACAATGAGCAGTTCTTC. The full variable domain, rest sourced from reference TRBV5-1 and TRBJ2-1, is KAGVTQTPRYLIKTRGQQVTLSCSPISGHRSVSWYQQTPGQGLQFLFEYFSETQRNKGNFPGRFSGRQFSNSRSEMNVSTLELGDSALYLCASSLGTSVYNEQFFGPGTRLTVL.

The rearrangement links TRBV27 to TRBJ2-7; 9 bases are shared with TRBD2. The CDR3 consists of 19 residues. The junction had 15 bases not matched to a gene; V was cut back by 3 bases and J by 0 bases. CDR1 and CDR2 (germline): MNHEY, SMNVEV (reference sequence). CDR3 sequence reads: CASSFSRTLKRGVSYEQYF. CDR3 DNA sequence: TGTGCCAGCAGTTTTAGCAGGACCCTAAAGCGGGGGGTCTCCTACGAGCAGTACTTC.

This rearrangement joins TRBV6-6 to TRBJ2-7, with TRBD1 matching over 9 bases. The V segment lost 5 bases and the J segment 3 bases; nucleotides outside the gene matches: 11. Germline V gene lookup returns CDR1 MNHNY and CDR2 SVGAGI (reference sequence). CDR3 length equals 16 residues. CDR3 protein: CASSRTLGQGNYEQYF. The CDR3 DNA sequence: TGTGCCAGCAGTCGAACCCTTGGACAGGGGAACTACGAGCAGTACTTC.

The chain is built from TRBV7-9 and TRBJ1-2, with TRBD1 matching over 7 bases. The CDR3 has 15 residues. Losses at the gene ends were 5 bases for V and 5 bases for J; bases not matched to a gene: 11. Germline lookup yields CDR1 SEHNR and CDR2 FQNEAQ (reference sequence). The CDR3 nucleotides read TGTGCCAGCAGCGCCTCCGAGACAGGGTGGTATGGCTACACCTTC. This translates into CASSASETGWYGYTF.

This chain joins TRBV4-1 and TRBJ1-2; TRBD1 might be the D (6 bases). The CDR3 loop spans 16 amino acids. Trimming took off 0 bases at V and 4 bases at J, with 15 bases between the two ends. CDR1 is MGHRA and CDR2 is YSYEKL in the germline V gene. CDR3 DNA sequence: TGCGCCAGCAGCCAAGATGCGGGGGGCAGGGCCTATGGCTACACCTTC. As protein: CASSQDAGGRAYGYTF.

The gene calls are TRBV25-1 and TRBJ1-1; D unclear. Germline CDR1 reads MGHDK; CDR2 reads SYGVNS. This CDR3 region has 15 residues. V shed 5 bases and J shed 1 base, with 14 bases lying between them. The CDR3 nucleotides read TGTGCCAGCAGTCCATCCGCCAGGCCGAACACTGAAGCTTTCTTT. Translation gives CASSPSARPNTEAFF.